This T cell receptor (beta chain) was profiled in a study of T cells after posttransplantation cyclophosphamide. Sequencing used immunoSEQ multiplex PCR; TCRdb keeps in-frame clones, though not all of them. In total the sample includes about 37,000 clones, none of them seen once. CDR1 MNHNS and CDR2 SASEGT come from the germline V gene. V was clipped by 0 bases and J by 1 base, with 13 bases between them. The CDR3 consists of 16 residues. This clone was detected ten times or more. Its antigen remains unknown. Study-wide points: TRB clonality was highly associated with recipient CMV seropositivity and reactivation.

The related graft donor's blood sample was taken on the day of bone marrow donation. V gene TRBV6-1 combines with J gene TRBJ2-7, with a tentative D call TRBD1 (6 bases). Material for sequencing was PBMCs. The receptor's source is a man aged 25 to 45 in good health and a related stem cell transplant donor. CDR3 bases: TGTGCCAGCAGTGAAGCGCTACAGGGATTGTCCTACGAGCAGTACTTC. This sequence encodes CASSEALQGLSYEQYF.